This record looks at one T cell receptor (beta chain) sequence and its context. Its antigen is undetermined. V was clipped by 3 bases and J by 9 bases, with 21 bases between them. CDR1 and CDR2 (germline): DFQATT, SNEGSKA (reference sequence). The CDR3 length is 14 residues. Amplification of TCR beta CDR3 regions used RNA as the template. HTBI primers were employed in a first-round RT-PCR of the TCR CDR3. TCRdb re-analysed the multiplex PCR reads in MiXCR, keeping a single row per CDR3 protein. The data show more than 600,000 distinct CDR3 sequences, with less than 20% seen just once and about 8.4% held by the top ten. This sample stems from a study of T cells in Graves' hyperthyroidism and ophthalmopathy. Study as a whole: Peripheral blood was obtained at initial diagnosis, preceding any treatment.

Study outcomes and limitations: Most expanded thyroid clonotypes above 0.001 also appeared in blood.

This TCR was sampled from a man aged 18 to 29 with Graves' hyperthyroidism. The chain links TRBV20-1 to TRBJ2-7, with a weak D call TRBD2 (6 bases). Sequencing was carried out using blood. CDR3 nucleotides: TGCAGTGCTAGGACGGGAGATGCCCACGGCGGGCAGTACTTC. Translating gives CSARTGDAHGGQYF.